This T cell receptor (beta chain) was sequenced in a study of cytomegalovirus exposure and HLA in healthy donors. Overall study: The 95 to 150 validation repertoires, a later analysis reported, used the same platform as the approximately 670 first-cohort repertoires.

The data were produced by immunoSEQ multiplex PCR, yet TCRdb's version contains in-frame clones alone and is incomplete. The sample gives 200,000 to 300,000 clones, 87% of which show up once; about 2.5% is in the top ten. Study-wide results and limits: According to a subsequent analysis, TCR clusters from the first cohort were inclined to appear together in the roughly 110 validation repertoires. The study labeled 150 to 200 TCR beta chains cytomegalovirus-associated.

The germline V gene has CDR1 MDHEN and CDR2 SYDVKM. This CDR3 has 13 amino acids. Trimming removed 5 bases from V and 12 bases from J; junction bases left unmatched: 8. A word on this clone: Its antigen is still unknown.

The chain carries TRBV28 and TRBJ2-1; 9 bases match TRBD1. Sequencing was performed on PBMCs. The TCR was taken from a man aged 18 to 30 in good health and CMV-seronegative. The CDR3 region is CASSPPDRGSQFF. The CDR3 DNA sequence: TGTGCCAGCAGTCCGCCGGACAGGGGTTCGCAGTTCTTC.